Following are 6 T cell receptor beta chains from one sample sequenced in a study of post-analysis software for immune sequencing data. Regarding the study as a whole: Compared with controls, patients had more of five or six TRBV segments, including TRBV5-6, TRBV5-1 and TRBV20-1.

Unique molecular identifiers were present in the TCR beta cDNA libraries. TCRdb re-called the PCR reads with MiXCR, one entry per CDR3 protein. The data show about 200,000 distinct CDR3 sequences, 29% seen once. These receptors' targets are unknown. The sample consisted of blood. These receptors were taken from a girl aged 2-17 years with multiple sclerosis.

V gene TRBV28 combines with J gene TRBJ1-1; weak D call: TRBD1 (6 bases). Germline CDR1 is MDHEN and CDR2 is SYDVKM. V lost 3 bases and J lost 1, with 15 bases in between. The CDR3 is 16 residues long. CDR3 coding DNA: TGTGCCAGCAGTTTGGTCGGACAGATCCGGAACACTGAAGCTTTCTTT. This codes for CASSLVGQIRNTEAFF.

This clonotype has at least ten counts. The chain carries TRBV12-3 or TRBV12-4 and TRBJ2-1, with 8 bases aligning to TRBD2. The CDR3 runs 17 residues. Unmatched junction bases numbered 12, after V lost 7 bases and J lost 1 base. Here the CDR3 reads CASTPGRGKGSYNEQFF. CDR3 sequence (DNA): TGTGCCAGCACCCCCGGGAGGGGGAAAGGTTCCTACAATGAGCAGTTCTTC.

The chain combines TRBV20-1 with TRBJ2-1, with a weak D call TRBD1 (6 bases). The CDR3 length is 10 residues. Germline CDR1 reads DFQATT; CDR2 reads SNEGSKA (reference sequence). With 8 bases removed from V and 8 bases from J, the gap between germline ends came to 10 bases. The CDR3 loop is CSQGIDEQFF. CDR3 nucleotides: TGCAGTCAGGGGATCGATGAGCAGTTCTTC.

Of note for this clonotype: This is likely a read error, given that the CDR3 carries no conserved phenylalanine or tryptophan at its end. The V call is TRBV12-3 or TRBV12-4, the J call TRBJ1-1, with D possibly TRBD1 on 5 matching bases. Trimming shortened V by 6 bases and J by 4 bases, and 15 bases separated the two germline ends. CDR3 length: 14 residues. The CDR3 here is CASRSGDAGTEAFS. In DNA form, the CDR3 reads TGTGCCAGCAGGTCCGGGGACGCTGGCACTGAAGCTTTCTCT.

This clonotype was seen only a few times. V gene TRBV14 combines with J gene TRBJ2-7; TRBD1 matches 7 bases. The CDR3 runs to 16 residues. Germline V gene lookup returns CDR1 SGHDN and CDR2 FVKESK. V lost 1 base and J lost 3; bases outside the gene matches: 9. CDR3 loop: CASSQVGGLSGYEQYF. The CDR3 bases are TGTGCCAGCAGCCAAGTAGGGGGCCTCTCGGGCTACGAGCAGTACTTC.

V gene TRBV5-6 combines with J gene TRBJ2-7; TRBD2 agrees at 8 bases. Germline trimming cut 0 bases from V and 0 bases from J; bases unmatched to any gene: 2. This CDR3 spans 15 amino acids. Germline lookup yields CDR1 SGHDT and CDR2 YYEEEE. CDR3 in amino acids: CASSLGGRTSYEQYF. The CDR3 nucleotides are TGTGCCAGCAGCTTGGGCGGGAGGACCTCCTACGAGCAGTACTTC. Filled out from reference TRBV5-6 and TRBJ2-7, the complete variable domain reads DAGVTQSPTHLIKTRGQQVTLRCSPKSGHDTVSWYQQALGQGPQFIFQYYEEEERQRGNFPDRFSGHQFPNYSSELNVNALLLGDSALYLCASSLGGRTSYEQYFGPGTRLTVT.